The 29 T cell receptor beta chains below all came from one sample that was sequenced in a study of blood T cell repertoires in COVID-19. Here immunoSEQ multiplex PCR was the method, and the copy in TCRdb shows in-frame clones only, minus some. The data hold 61,000 or so clones, with 85% to 90% observed a single time. The material sequenced was peripheral blood. These TCRs come from a woman in her forties or fifties with active or convalescent COVID-19.

This clone has just a few counts. The chain carries TRBV12-3 or TRBV12-4 and TRBJ1-3; the D is unclear. The CDR3 totals 13 residues. The V end lost 5 bases, the J end lost 2 bases, and 7 bases lay between the germline ends. The DNA of the CDR3 is TGTGCCAGCAGTCCGGTAGCTGGAAACACCATATATTTT. Encoded protein: CASSPVAGNTIYF.

This clone was detected only a few times. CDR3 region: CASSIVVASVYEQYF. The CDR3, as DNA: TGTGCCAGTAGTATAGTTGTGGCTAGCGTTTACGAGCAGTACTTC. The rearrangement uses TRBV19 and TRBJ2-7; perhaps TRBD2 as D (6 bases). The CDR3 totals 15 residues. V was cut by 1 base and J by 4 bases, with 14 bases left in between. CDR1 LNHDA and CDR2 SQIVND come from the germline V gene (reference sequence).

V usage is TRBV30 and J usage is TRBJ1-1; D may be TRBD1 (5 bases). CDR3 size: 15 residues. V was cut by 2 bases and J by 0 bases, with 13 bases left in between. Germline V gives CDR1 GTSNPN, CDR2 SVGIG (reference sequence). CDR3 bases: TGTGCCTGGAGTCCCGACAGCCTTATGAACACTGAAGCTTTCTTT. Translating it yields CAWSPDSLMNTEAFF.

This clone was picked up one time. This chain links TRBV27 with TRBJ2-7; the D is unclear. The CDR3 runs 11 residues. V lost 10 bases, J lost 5 bases, and 12 bases lay in between. Germline CDR1 MNHEY, CDR2 SMNVEV (reference sequence). The CDR3 DNA reads as TGTGCCACCGAGCTATACCACGAGCAGTACTTC. The encoded protein is CATELYHEQYF.

The CDR3, as DNA: TGTGCCAGCCAGGACAGGTCCAACACTGAAGCTTTCTTT. It is translated as CASQDRSNTEAFF. The rearrangement links TRBV6-5 to TRBJ1-1; 7 bases align to TRBD1. This CDR3 is 13 amino acids long. CDR1 and CDR2 from the germline V gene are MNHEY and SVGAGI. J was trimmed by 2 bases and V by 8 bases; bases with no gene match: 5.

This sequence joins TRBV15 and TRBJ2-7; a possible D gene is TRBD2 (5 bases). Trimming left V 0 bases short and J 0 bases short, with 9 bases between. CDR1 and CDR2 from the germline V gene are LNHNV and YYDKDF (reference sequence). The CDR3 sequence is 15 residues long. The CDR3 bases are TGTGCCACCAGCAGAGATGGCGAGGGCTCCTACGAGCAGTACTTC. Translating gives CATSRDGEGSYEQYF.

The chain links TRBV5-1 to TRBJ2-7; TRBD1 is a possible D gene (5 bases). Germline lookup yields CDR1 SGHRS and CDR2 YFSETQ. This CDR3 region has 14 residues. V was clipped by 4 bases and J by 0 bases, with 11 bases between them. The CDR3 region is CASSSRGSSYEQYF. The CDR3 DNA follows: TGCGCCAGCAGCAGTAGGGGATCCTCCTACGAGCAGTACTTC.

This chain's CDR3 is CASSPPASGGSKQFF. CDR3 DNA sequence: TGCGCCAGCAGCCCCCCCGCGAGCGGCGGGAGTAAACAGTTCTTC. V usage is TRBV4-1 and J usage is TRBJ2-1, with 7 bases fitting TRBD2. This CDR3 contains 15 residues. The germline V gene has CDR1 MGHRA and CDR2 YSYEKL. V lost 4 bases and J lost 13; bases outside the gene matches: 16.

As regards this clone: Compared with germline, one end of the junction differs, possibly owing to a read error. This chain joins TRBV29-1 and TRBJ2-5; 7 nucleotides align to TRBD2. Germline V CDR1 and CDR2: SQVTM, ANQGSEA. The CDR3 has 14 amino acids. The CDR3 region has the DNA TGCAGCGCTGAAGTGTCGGCTAGCGGAGAGACCCAGTACTTC. As protein: CSAEVSASGETQYF.

The table lists this clone with a count of one. The chain links TRBV4-1 to TRBJ1-2, with 7 bases fitting TRBD1. Germline values: CDR1 MGHRA, CDR2 YSYEKL. With V trimmed by 1 base and J by 6 bases, 8 bases remained unmatched. The CDR3 sequence is 15 residues long. CDR3 bases: TGCGCCAGCAGCCAAGGACAGGGATTTCTACATGGCTACACCTTC. Protein: CASSQGQGFLHGYTF.

The V gene is TRBV30, the J gene TRBJ1-2; TRBD1 matches at 11 bases. This CDR3 is built from 17 residues. V trimming: 5 bases; J trimming: 4 bases; junction bases outside the gene matches: 15. Germline-derived CDR1 and CDR2 are GTSNPN and SVGIG (reference sequence). CDR3 loop: CAWDLTGDRGKSYGYTF. CDR3 DNA: TGTGCCTGGGACCTTACCGGGGACAGGGGGAAAAGCTATGGCTACACCTTC.

The chain combines TRBV18 with TRBJ1-1, with D possibly matching TRBD1 (6 bases). The CDR3 totals 17 residues. Trimming pared 2 bases from V and 4 bases from J, leaving 20 bases between. The germline V gene encodes CDR1 KGHSH and CDR2 LQKENI. The CDR3 reads CASSPLPQGPLGTEAFF. The CDR3, as DNA: TGTGCCAGCTCACCATTACCACAGGGCCCCCTGGGCACTGAAGCTTTCTTT.

The chain uses TRBV30 and TRBJ2-7; no clear D gene. The CDR3 covers 14 residues. Trimming shortened V by 0 bases and J by 4 bases, and 13 bases separated the two germline ends. Germline values: CDR1 GTSNPN, CDR2 SVGIG (reference sequence). CDR3 protein: CAWSVGSGRYEQYF. CDR3 coding DNA: TGTGCCTGGAGTGTAGGCTCCGGCAGGTACGAGCAGTACTTC.

The CDR3 loop is CAWGAGVGYNEQFF. For the CDR3, the DNA is TGTGCCTGGGGGGCGGGAGTAGGCTACAATGAGCAGTTCTTC. The chain has TRBV30 and TRBJ2-1; 7 bases match TRBD2. The CDR3 sequence is 14 residues long. Germline assignment: CDR1 GTSNPN and CDR2 SVGIG (reference sequence). V shed 5 bases, J shed 3 bases, and the junction held 7 bases outside the gene matches.

The chain combines TRBV19 with TRBJ1-3; TRBD1 aligns across 9 bases. From germline, CDR1 is LNHDA and CDR2 SQIVND (reference sequence). This CDR3 is built from 18 residues. Losses at the gene ends were 3 bases for V and 0 bases for J; bases not matched to a gene: 9. CDR3 sequence: CASSISGQGSLSGNTIYF. DNA for the CDR3: TGTGCCAGTAGTATCTCGGGACAGGGTTCTCTCTCTGGAAACACCATATATTTT.

This chain joins TRBV27 and TRBJ2-1; 9 nucleotides agree with TRBD2. The CDR3 is 15 residues long. The germline gives CDR1 MNHEY, CDR2 SMNVEV (reference sequence). V lost 2 bases and J lost 7; bases outside the gene matches: 6. The DNA of the CDR3 is TGTGCCAGCAGTTTAGTAGCGGGAGTGGGGAATGAGCAGTTCTTC. Encoded protein: CASSLVAGVGNEQFF.

This clone appeared once. The rearrangement joins TRBV27 to TRBJ2-1; 9 nucleotides line up with TRBD2. The CDR3 runs 15 residues. The germline gives CDR1 MNHEY, CDR2 SMNVEV (reference sequence). The V segment lost 0 bases and the J segment 9 bases; nucleotides outside the gene matches: 6. The CDR3 bases are TGTGCCAGCAGTTTATCGGTAGCGGGAGATGGTGAGCAGTTCTTC. Its protein product is CASSLSVAGDGEQFF.

The J gene is TRBJ1-2, the V gene TRBV9, with D perhaps matching TRBD1 (6 bases). The germline V gene encodes CDR1 SGDLS and CDR2 YYNGEE. V was clipped by 0 bases and J by 6 bases, with 12 bases between them. The CDR3 runs 14 residues. CDR3 sequence (DNA): TGTGCCAGCAGCGTAGCGGCAGGGGAGAATGGCTACACCTTC. Translation gives CASSVAAGENGYTF.

The chain is built from TRBV5-6 and TRBJ2-3; 7 bases are a match to TRBD1. The CDR3 is made up of 15 amino acids. Germline V CDR1 and CDR2: SGHDT, YYEEEE. The junction had 5 bases not matched to a gene; V was cut back by 4 bases and J by 0 bases. The CDR3 loop reads CASSTGAGSTDTQYF. For the CDR3, the DNA is TGTGCCAGCAGCACAGGGGCCGGTAGCACAGATACGCAGTATTTT. Combining the CDR3 with reference TRBV5-6 and TRBJ2-3 gives the whole variable domain DAGVTQSPTHLIKTRGQQVTLRCSPKSGHDTVSWYQQALGQGPQFIFQYYEEEERQRGNFPDRFSGHQFPNYSSELNVNALLLGDSALYLCASSTGAGSTDTQYFGPGTRLTVL.

The J gene is TRBJ1-2, the V gene TRBV19; TRBD1 matches at 7 bases. After removal of 6 bases from V and 4 bases from J, the junction contained 8 bases not matched to a gene. The CDR3 runs to 14 residues. CDR1 is LNHDA, CDR2 SQIVND, per germline (reference sequence). The DNA of the CDR3 is TGTGCCAGTAGCGTACAGGGGTCGGGCTATGGCTACACCTTC. Amino acids: CASSVQGSGYGYTF.

The chain combines TRBV6-4 with TRBJ2-1, with 9 bases aligning to TRBD2. The germline CDR1 and CDR2 sequences are MRHNA and SNTAGT. This CDR3 comprises 15 residues. After removal of 4 bases from V and 4 bases from J, the junction contained 5 bases not matched to a gene. Written as DNA, the CDR3 is TGTGCCAGCAGTGTAGGTAGCGGGAGTTACAATGAGCAGTTCTTC. It specifies CASSVGSGSYNEQFF.

This chain links TRBV7-2 with TRBJ2-3; 8 bases align to TRBD1. Losses at the gene ends were 1 base for V and 2 bases for J; bases not matched to a gene: 5. The germline V gene has CDR1 SGHTA and CDR2 FQGNSA. There are 16 residues in the CDR3. CDR3 amino acids: CASSLGQGFYTDTQYF. The DNA for the CDR3 is TGTGCCAGCAGCTTAGGACAGGGGTTCTACACAGATACGCAGTATTTT.

This clone was seen more than once but under ten times. The gene calls are TRBV7-9 and TRBJ1-1; the D gene is possibly TRBD1 (6 bases). In germline, CDR1 is SEHNR, CDR2 FQNEAQ (reference sequence). Trimming removed 0 bases from V and 6 bases from J, with 8 bases in between. The CDR3 sequence is 13 residues long. CDR3 sequence reads: CASSLAGTSEAFF. The CDR3 region has the DNA TGTGCCAGCAGCTTAGCCGGGACATCTGAAGCTTTCTTT.

The chain carries TRBV6-9 and TRBJ2-5; 13 bases fit TRBD2. The CDR3 runs 16 residues. Germline assignment: CDR1 MNHGY and CDR2 SVAAGI. Trimming took 2 bases from V and 4 from J; bases not matched to a gene: 4. CDR3 coding DNA: TGTGCCAGCAGTTATACCACTAGCGGGAGGGCAGAGACCCAGTACTTC. This encodes CASSYTTSGRAETQYF.

The chain recombines TRBV9 with TRBJ1-1; D possibly corresponds to TRBD1 (6 bases). This CDR3 is 13 amino acids long. Germline CDR1 SGDLS, CDR2 YYNGEE. The V and J ends lost 3 bases and 11 bases respectively, with 17 bases between them. CDR3 amino acids: CASSEGVAGRAFF. CDR3 in DNA: TGTGCCAGCAGCGAGGGGGTGGCAGGGCGGGCTTTCTTT.

The chain couples TRBV6-1 to TRBJ2-7, with D possibly TRBD1 on 6 matching bases. The germline V gene encodes CDR1 MNHNS and CDR2 SASEGT. V was clipped by 0 bases and J by 2 bases, with 17 bases between them. The CDR3 consists of 17 residues. The CDR3 sequence is CASSEAYGTTDPYEQYF. The CDR3 nucleotides are TGTGCCAGCAGTGAAGCCTATGGGACAACGGATCCCTACGAGCAGTACTTC.

The chain uses TRBV6-5 and TRBJ1-4; 7 nucleotides match TRBD1. This CDR3 contains 14 residues. J was trimmed by 7 bases and V by 8 bases; bases with no gene match: 10. The germline V gene encodes CDR1 MNHEY and CDR2 SVGAGI. The CDR3 protein is CASVTRGRGEKLFF. The CDR3 nucleotides are TGTGCCAGCGTGACGAGGGGGCGGGGTGAAAAACTGTTTTTT.

The rearrangement joins TRBV19 to TRBJ2-7; the D gene is possibly TRBD2 (6 bases). Trimming removed 3 bases at V and 4 bases at J, with 13 bases between. CDR1 is LNHDA and CDR2 is SQIVND in the germline V gene (reference sequence). The CDR3 consists of 14 residues. The CDR3, as DNA: TGTGCCAGTAGTATCCCCGGGAGTTGGTACGAGCAGTACTTC. Translated, it gives CASSIPGSWYEQYF.

The J gene is TRBJ2-1, the V gene TRBV5-4; D might be TRBD1 (6 bases). V was shortened by 3 bases and J by 4 bases, with 8 bases between the two germline ends. The germline CDR1 and CDR2 sequences are SGHNT and YYREEE (reference sequence). CDR3 length equals 13 residues. CDR3 loop: CASSSTGYNEQFF. The CDR3 nucleotides are TGTGCCAGCAGCTCTACAGGGTACAATGAGCAGTTCTTC.